A single sample gave rise to the 11 T cell receptor beta chains below, sequenced in a study of blood T cell repertoires in COVID-19. Some clones are missing from TCRdb's copy, which holds only in-frame ones; the method was immunoSEQ multiplex PCR. The sample records 150,000 to 200,000 clones, 82% being singletons. Material for sequencing was peripheral blood. These receptors were taken from a woman aged 55-75 years with COVID-19, enrolled during active disease.

Written as DNA, the CDR3 is TGTGCCAGCTCATCTTCCTTGGCAGGCGTATCCTCTGGAAACACCATATATTTT. Translated: CASSSSLAGVSSGNTIYF. This chain links TRBV18 with TRBJ1-3; D is unresolved. This CDR3 is built from 18 residues. The germline CDR1 and CDR2 sequences are KGHSH and LQKENI. V was clipped by 5 bases and J by 0 bases, with 20 bases between them. The whole variable domain, remainder taken from reference TRBV18 and TRBJ1-3, is NAGVMQNPRHLVRRRGQEARLRCSPMKGHSHVYWYRQLPEEGLKFMVYLQKENIIDESGMPKERFSAEFPKEGPSILRIQQVVRGDSAAYFCASSSSLAGVSSGNTIYFGEGSWLTVV.

The rearrangement links TRBV19 to TRBJ2-2; 9 positions agree with TRBD1. CDR1 is LNHDA, CDR2 SQIVND, per germline (reference sequence). CDR3 size: 16 residues. The V and J ends lost 7 bases and 5 bases, in that order; junction bases with no gene match: 11. CDR3 nucleotide sequence: TGTGCCAGTATTTCAACCGGCGGACAGGGGACCGGGGAGCTGTTTTTT. This translates into CASISTGGQGTGELFF.

The chain carries TRBV7-9 and TRBJ2-3; 7 bases agree with TRBD1. J was trimmed by 7 bases and V by 5 bases; bases with no gene match: 9. Germline assignment: CDR1 SEHNR and CDR2 FQNEAQ (reference sequence). This CDR3 comprises 14 residues. DNA of the CDR3: TGTGCCAGCAGCGAAACAGGGGTGTGGAATACGCAGTATTTT. Translating gives CASSETGVWNTQYF.

The V and J genes are TRBV15 and TRBJ1-2; D uncertain. This CDR3 has 15 amino acids. Looked up from germline, CDR1 is LNHNV and CDR2 is YYDKDF (reference sequence). Deletions cut 0 bases from V and 0 bases from J, with 8 bases between. CDR3 DNA sequence: TGTGCCACCAGCAGAGAACCAGGCGCTAACTATGGCTACACCTTC. As protein: CATSREPGANYGYTF.

This sequence joins TRBV7-8 and TRBJ2-2; D may be TRBD1 (5 bases). The CDR3 contains 14 residues. Germline values: CDR1 SGHVS, CDR2 FQNEAQ. Trimming took 0 bases from V and 5 from J, leaving 7 bases between them. The CDR3 DNA reads as TGTGCCAGCAGCTTAGCGGGGCAAACCGGGGAGCTGTTTTTT. It translates to CASSLAGQTGELFF.

CDR3 residues: CASLRGTGVAGNTIYF. The DNA of the CDR3 is TGTGCCAGTTTAAGAGGGACAGGGGTTGCCGGAAACACCATATATTTT. This chain connects TRBV19 to TRBJ1-3, with TRBD1 matching 10 bases. The CDR3 is 16 residues long. Germline values: CDR1 LNHDA, CDR2 SQIVND (reference sequence). The trim removed 8 bases at V and 4 bases at J, leaving 11 bases unmatched.

V and J are TRBV11-2 and TRBJ2-1; 7 bases match TRBD2. The CDR3 totals 16 residues. The ends lost 7 bases at V and 3 bases at J; junction bases unmatched: 12. Germline values: CDR1 SGHAT, CDR2 FQNNGV. The CDR3 here is CASNNPGGSRYNEQFF. Here the CDR3 DNA reads TGTGCCAGCAACAACCCTGGCGGGAGCCGCTACAATGAGCAGTTCTTC.

This clone was observed a few times. The V call is TRBV6-5, the J call TRBJ2-7; 8 bases are shared with TRBD1. The CDR3 sequence is 12 residues long. Germline CDR1 reads MNHEY; CDR2 reads SVGAGI. With V trimmed by 7 bases and J by 7 bases, 6 bases remained unmatched. CDR3 in DNA: TGTGCCAGCAAGACAGGGGTCCTGGAGCAGTACTTC. Amino acids: CASKTGVLEQYF.

The table lists this clone with a count of one. This sequence joins TRBV5-4 and TRBJ2-3; 8 nucleotides align to TRBD1. This CDR3 contains 15 residues. Germline V lookup: CDR1 SGHNT, CDR2 YYREEE (reference sequence). Germline trimming cut 3 bases from V and 5 bases from J; bases unmatched to any gene: 8. This chain's CDR3 is CASSSYRQGQDTQYF. In nucleotides, the CDR3 is TGTGCCAGCAGCTCATATAGACAGGGGCAAGATACGCAGTATTTT.

The chain links TRBV28 to TRBJ1-1; D gene unclear. CDR1 MDHEN and CDR2 SYDVKM come from the germline V gene. The V gene lost 3 bases and the J gene lost 5 bases, with 16 bases spanning the gap. There are 15 residues in the CDR3. The CDR3 spells CASSLTGKRATEAFF. As DNA, the CDR3 is TGTGCCAGCAGTTTGACGGGAAAGAGGGCAACTGAAGCTTTCTTT.

This chain uses TRBV24-1 with TRBJ2-3, with D maybe TRBD1 (6 bases). Germline V CDR1 and CDR2: KGHDR, SFDVKD. Between the trimmed V and J ends, which lost 5 bases and 6 bases, there was a span of 11 bases. The CDR3 consists of 13 residues. CDR3: CATSARGLDTQYF. DNA of the CDR3: TGTGCCACCAGTGCGAGGGGGTTGGATACGCAGTATTTT.